Listed below are T cell receptor beta chains from one sample, sequenced in a study of OX40 agonist ivuxolimab in advanced cancers. Sequencing used immunoSEQ multiplex PCR; TCRdb keeps in-frame clones, though not all of them. The sample has fewer than 60,000 clones; approximately 81% are singletons. Source: CD4+ or CD8+ T cells sorted from blood, taken in a trial of the OX40 agonist ivuxolimab. Receptors were obtained from an adult with an advanced solid tumor such as melanoma, head and neck, liver or kidney cancer. CDR3s include the opening cysteine and the closing phenylalanine or tryptophan. The D gene is left open where the match is weak. For some rows the clone size is stated as once, few or many, or as a class when expanded; others skip it.

V gene: TRBV6-1
D gene: .
J gene: TRBJ2-1
clone size: .
CDR3 protein: CASTGDEGSNEQFF
CDR3 DNA: TGTGCCAGCACGGGGGATGAGGGTAGCAATGAGCAGTTCTTC

V gene: TRBV7-8
D gene: .
J gene: TRBJ2-5
clone size: .
CDR3 protein: CASSLALRSGDQYF
CDR3 DNA: TGTGCCAGCAGCTTAGCGCTTCGCTCGGGCGACCAGTACTTC

V gene: TRBV7-2
D gene: .
J gene: TRBJ2-1
clone size: .
CDR3 protein: CASSNEQFF
CDR3 DNA: TGTGCCAGCAGTAATGAGCAGTTCTTC

V gene: TRBV5-1
D gene: .
J gene: TRBJ2-3
clone size: .
CDR3 protein: CASSLGTGTDTQYF
CDR3 DNA: TGCGCCAGCAGCTTGGGCACAGGCACAGATACGCAGTATTTT

V gene: TRBV6-5
D gene: .
J gene: TRBJ1-5
clone size: .
CDR3 protein: CASSYSGGNQPQHF
CDR3 DNA: TGTGCCAGCAGTTACTCCGGCGGAAATCAGCCCCAGCATTTT

V gene: TRBV9
D gene: .
J gene: TRBJ1-3
clone size: .
CDR3 protein: CASSQGFGNTIYF
CDR3 DNA: TGTGCCAGCAGCCAGGGGTTTGGAAACACCATATATTTT

V gene: TRBV9
D gene: TRBD1
J gene: TRBJ1-1
clone size: .
CDR3 protein: CASSPGQYTEAFF
CDR3 DNA: TGTGCCAGCAGCCCGGGACAGTACACTGAAGCTTTCTTT

V gene: TRBV6-5
D gene: .
J gene: TRBJ1-6
clone size: .
CDR3 protein: CASSYSQVLHF
CDR3 DNA: TGTGCCAGCAGTTACAGTCAAGTCCTCCACTTT

V gene: TRBV5-6
D gene: .
J gene: TRBJ1-5
clone size: many
CDR3 protein: CASSLGGLGQPQHF
CDR3 DNA: TGTGCCAGCAGCTTGGGGGGTTTAGGTCAGCCCCAGCATTTT

V gene: TRBV4-3
D gene: TRBD1
J gene: TRBJ2-1
clone size: .
CDR3 protein: CASSPSGTGERYEQFF
CDR3 DNA: TGCGCCAGCAGCCCTTCCGGGACAGGGGAAAGATATGAGCAGTTCTTC

V gene: TRBV5-1
D gene: .
J gene: TRBJ1-1
clone size: .
CDR3 protein: CASSPRDPLNTEAFF
CDR3 DNA: TGCGCCAGCAGCCCTCGGGACCCCTTGAACACTGAAGCTTTCTTT

V gene: TRBV11-2
D gene: .
J gene: TRBJ1-2
clone size: .
CDR3 protein: CASSSRGLGDYGYTF
CDR3 DNA: TGTGCCAGCAGCTCCAGGGGTTTGGGGGACTATGGCTACACCTTC

V gene: TRBV6-5
D gene: .
J gene: TRBJ1-1
clone size: .
CDR3 protein: CASSLQVKGTEAFF
CDR3 DNA: TGTGCCAGCAGTTTACAGGTGAAGGGGACTGAAGCTTTCTTT

V gene: TRBV19
D gene: .
J gene: TRBJ1-1
clone size: .
CDR3 protein: CASSISGGLMNTEAFF
CDR3 DNA: TGTGCCAGTAGTATAAGCGGGGGCCTCATGAACACTGAAGCTTTCTTT

V gene: TRBV30
D gene: TRBD2
J gene: TRBJ2-1
clone size: .
CDR3 protein: CAWTPGLGEQFF
CDR3 DNA: TGTGCCTGGACCCCGGGACTAGGGGAACAGTTCTTC

V gene: TRBV5-1
D gene: .
J gene: TRBJ2-7
clone size: .
CDR3 protein: CASSPGTDLLVMSYEQYF
CDR3 DNA: TGCGCCAGCAGCCCGGGGACGGATCTTCTTGTAATGTCCTACGAGCAGTACTTC

V gene: TRBV4-1
D gene: TRBD1
J gene: TRBJ2-1
clone size: once
CDR3 protein: CASSHQGGTGPYNEQFF
CDR3 DNA: TGCGCCAGCAGCCACCAAGGGGGGACAGGGCCCTACAATGAGCAGTTCTTC

V gene: TRBV4-1
D gene: .
J gene: TRBJ2-5
clone size: .
CDR3 protein: CASSQDRGETQYF
CDR3 DNA: TGCGCCAGCAGCCAAGATCGGGGGGAGACCCAGTACTTC

V gene: TRBV7-2
D gene: .
J gene: TRBJ1-4
clone size: .
CDR3 protein: CASSLESELEKLFF
CDR3 DNA: TGTGCCAGCAGCTTAGAGTCGGAACTTGAAAAACTGTTTTTT

V gene: TRBV28
D gene: .
J gene: TRBJ2-2
clone size: .
CDR3 protein: CASSFRPPDTGELFF
CDR3 DNA: TGTGCCAGCAGTTTCAGGCCACCAGACACCGGGGAGCTGTTTTTT

V gene: TRBV5-8
D gene: TRBD1
J gene: TRBJ1-1
clone size: .
CDR3 protein: CASSLGTGLTEAFF
CDR3 DNA: TGTGCCAGCAGCTTGGGGACAGGCCTCACTGAAGCTTTCTTT

V gene: TRBV4-1
D gene: TRBD1
J gene: TRBJ2-6
clone size: .
CDR3 protein: CASSQDEGQLSGANVLTF
CDR3 DNA: TGCGCCAGCAGCCAAGATGAGGGACAGCTTTCTGGGGCCAACGTCCTGACTTTC

V gene: TRBV11-3
D gene: .
J gene: TRBJ2-2
clone size: .
CDR3 protein: CASSLEPGGNTGELFF
CDR3 DNA: TGTGCCAGCAGCTTAGAACCTGGGGGAAACACCGGGGAGCTGTTTTTT

V gene: TRBV28
D gene: .
J gene: TRBJ1-5
clone size: .
CDR3 protein: CASSLIANQPQHF
CDR3 DNA: TGTGCCAGCAGTTTGATAGCTAATCAGCCCCAGCATTTT

V gene: TRBV9
D gene: TRBD1
J gene: TRBJ2-7
clone size: .
CDR3 protein: CASSVAEGGVYEQYF
CDR3 DNA: TGTGCCAGCAGCGTAGCTGAAGGGGGCGTTTACGAGCAGTACTTC

V gene: TRBV5-6
D gene: TRBD1
J gene: TRBJ1-2
clone size: .
CDR3 protein: CASSVGQGAFGYTF
CDR3 DNA: TGTGCCAGCAGTGTGGGACAGGGGGCTTTTGGCTACACCTTC

V gene: TRBV7-9
D gene: .
J gene: TRBJ1-1
clone size: .
CDR3 protein: CASRKPNTEAFF
CDR3 DNA: TGTGCCAGCAGAAAGCCAAACACTGAAGCTTTCTTT

V gene: TRBV6-1
D gene: .
J gene: TRBJ2-3
clone size: .
CDR3 protein: CASSEGSDTQYF
CDR3 DNA: TGTGCCAGCAGTGAAGGATCAGATACGCAGTATTTT

V gene: TRBV2
D gene: .
J gene: TRBJ1-1
clone size: once
CDR3 protein: CASRLLGRGTEAFF
CDR3 DNA: TGTGCCAGCCGTTTACTGGGGAGGGGAACTGAAGCTTTCTTT

V gene: TRBV7-2
D gene: TRBD1
J gene: TRBJ1-5
clone size: .
CDR3 protein: CASSLLGTGNQPQHF
CDR3 DNA: TGTGCCAGCAGCCTCCTTGGGACAGGGAATCAGCCCCAGCATTTT

V gene: TRBV4-3
D gene: .
J gene: TRBJ2-1
clone size: few
CDR3 protein: CASSQDPPRHEQFF
CDR3 DNA: TGCGCCAGCAGCCAAGATCCGCCCAGGCATGAGCAGTTCTTC

V gene: TRBV28
D gene: TRBD2
J gene: TRBJ2-2
clone size: .
CDR3 protein: CASSLSDGGVTGELFF
CDR3 DNA: TGTGCCAGCAGTCTTTCTGACGGGGGGGTCACCGGGGAGCTGTTTTTT

V gene: TRBV9
D gene: TRBD1
J gene: TRBJ1-1
clone size: .
CDR3 protein: CASSVEGARNTEAFF
CDR3 DNA: TGTGCCAGCAGCGTAGAGGGGGCTCGGAACACTGAAGCTTTCTTT

V gene: TRBV4-3
D gene: .
J gene: TRBJ1-1
clone size: .
CDR3 protein: CASSQEGELNTEAFF
CDR3 DNA: TGCGCCAGCAGCCAAGAGGGGGAATTGAACACTGAAGCTTTCTTT

V gene: TRBV9
D gene: TRBD1
J gene: TRBJ1-1
clone size: once
CDR3 protein: CASTLSGVRGHTEAFF
CDR3 DNA: TGTGCCAGCACCCTAAGCGGGGTTAGGGGGCACACTGAAGCTTTCTTT

V gene: TRBV27
D gene: .
J gene: TRBJ2-7
clone size: .
CDR3 protein: CASSSGAFYEQYF
CDR3 DNA: TGTGCCAGCAGTTCGGGAGCCTTCTACGAGCAGTACTTC

V gene: TRBV27
D gene: .
J gene: TRBJ1-6
clone size: .
CDR3 protein: CASRSGSYNSPLHF
CDR3 DNA: TGTGCCAGCAGGTCAGGCTCCTATAATTCACCCCTCCACTTT

V gene: TRBV6-1
D gene: .
J gene: TRBJ2-7
clone size: .
CDR3 protein: CASITGRNTYEQYF
CDR3 DNA: TGTGCCAGCATCACGGGACGCAATACCTACGAGCAGTACTTC

V gene: TRBV11-2
D gene: .
J gene: TRBJ1-6
clone size: .
CDR3 protein: CASSRWVRGRDNSPLHF
CDR3 DNA: TGTGCCAGCAGCCGCTGGGTGAGAGGGAGGGATAATTCACCCCTCCACTTT

V gene: TRBV4-1
D gene: TRBD1
J gene: TRBJ1-2
clone size: .
CDR3 protein: CASSQEGTVLYGYTF
CDR3 DNA: TGCGCCAGCAGCCAAGAAGGGACAGTTCTCTATGGCTACACCTTC

V gene: TRBV7-9
D gene: .
J gene: TRBJ2-7
clone size: .
CDR3 protein: CASSLGSYEQYF
CDR3 DNA: TGTGCCAGCAGCCTAGGAAGCTACGAGCAGTACTTC

V gene: TRBV7-6
D gene: .
J gene: TRBJ2-1
clone size: .
CDR3 protein: CASSLGSGTYSYNEQFF
CDR3 DNA: TGTGCCAGCAGCTTAGGCAGTGGGACATACTCCTACAATGAGCAGTTCTTC

V gene: TRBV18
D gene: TRBD1
J gene: TRBJ2-2
clone size: .
CDR3 protein: CASSTRTGNTGELFF
CDR3 DNA: TGTGCCAGCTCAACTAGGACAGGGAACACCGGGGAGCTGTTTTTT

V gene: TRBV2
D gene: TRBD1
J gene: TRBJ1-1
clone size: .
CDR3 protein: CAGRDRASTREAFF
CDR3 DNA: TGTGCCGGCCGAGACAGGGCCTCGACTCGGGAAGCTTTCTTT

V gene: TRBV5-6
D gene: .
J gene: TRBJ1-1
clone size: .
CDR3 protein: CASRGLSTEAFF
CDR3 DNA: TGTGCCAGCAGGGGATTGAGCACTGAAGCTTTCTTT

V gene: TRBV29-1
D gene: .
J gene: TRBJ2-7
clone size: .
CDR3 protein: CSVAASTYEQYF
CDR3 DNA: TGCAGCGTTGCGGCCAGTACCTACGAGCAGTACTTC

V gene: TRBV6-6
D gene: .
J gene: TRBJ1-1
clone size: once
CDR3 protein: CASSPTGNTEAFF
CDR3 DNA: TGTGCCAGCAGTCCGACAGGGAACACTGAAGCTTTCTTT

V gene: TRBV11-2
D gene: .
J gene: TRBJ1-1
clone size: .
CDR3 protein: CASSSDRNTEAFF
CDR3 DNA: TGTGCCAGCAGCTCCGACAGGAACACTGAAGCTTTCTTT

V gene: TRBV29-1
D gene: TRBD2
J gene: TRBJ2-1
clone size: .
CDR3 protein: CSVEGGLAGWNNEQFF
CDR3 DNA: TGCAGCGTTGAAGGCGGACTAGCGGGGTGGAACAATGAGCAGTTCTTC

V gene: TRBV7-3
D gene: TRBD2
J gene: TRBJ2-1
clone size: .
CDR3 protein: CASSSTKNSGGPYNEQFF
CDR3 DNA: TGTGCCAGCAGTTCAACTAAAAATAGCGGGGGCCCCTACAATGAGCAGTTCTTC

V gene: TRBV27
D gene: .
J gene: TRBJ2-7
clone size: .
CDR3 protein: CASSLFRGIGSYEQYF
CDR3 DNA: TGTGCCAGCAGTTTATTCAGGGGTATAGGCTCCTACGAGCAGTACTTC

V gene: TRBV12-5
D gene: TRBD1
J gene: TRBJ2-1
clone size: .
CDR3 protein: CASGGTGVEQFF
CDR3 DNA: TGTGCTAGTGGGGGGACAGGGGTTGAGCAGTTCTTC

V gene: TRBV4-3
D gene: .
J gene: TRBJ1-1
clone size: once
CDR3 protein: CASSQDRGSTEAFF
CDR3 DNA: TGCGCCAGCAGCCAAGATCGGGGGAGCACTGAAGCTTTCTTT

V gene: TRBV10-3
D gene: .
J gene: TRBJ2-1
clone size: .
CDR3 protein: CAISEGANNEQFF
CDR3 DNA: TGTGCCATCAGTGAGGGGGCCAACAATGAGCAGTTCTTC

V gene: TRBV27
D gene: TRBD1
J gene: TRBJ2-1
clone size: .
CDR3 protein: CASSFGQGLHNEQFF
CDR3 DNA: TGTGCCAGCAGTTTCGGACAGGGGCTTCACAATGAGCAGTTCTTC